Presented here are 10 T cell receptor beta chains from one specimen sequenced in a study of T cell repertoires in cytomegalovirus infection. Each CDR3 protein gets one entry after TCRdb re-called the reads with MiXCR. This sample has under 800,000 distinct CDR3 sequences; 20% to 30% occur once, and the top ten carry 6.5% to 10%. The sample comprised CD8+ T cells from PBMCs. The receptors come from a human donor in good health (CMV status not recorded). Some clones in this sample may be carry-over from other donors' samples.

The chain is built from TRBV10-3 and TRBJ2-7; D gene ambiguous. Trimming stripped 0 bases from V and 1 base from J, with 4 bases between. Looked up from germline, CDR1 is ENHRY and CDR2 is SYGVKD. This CDR3 is 13 amino acids long. CDR3 bases: TGTGCCATCAGTGAGTCGGGATCCTACGAGCAGTACTTC. Encoded protein: CAISESGSYEQYF.

This clonotype appeared many times. V and J are TRBV7-9 and TRBJ1-1; maybe TRBD1 (5 bases). Trimming cost V 5 bases and J 7 bases, with 23 bases left between them. CDR1 SEHNR and CDR2 FQNEAQ come from the germline V gene (reference sequence). This CDR3 contains 16 residues. This chain's CDR3 is CASSHSAAAGFNEAFF. CDR3 coding DNA: TGTGCCAGCAGCCATAGTGCGGCTGCAGGGTTTAATGAAGCTTTCTTT.

DNA of the CDR3: TGTGCCAGCAGTTACTCGAGACGGGTCGGCACCGGGGAGCTGTTTTTT. Translated, it gives CASSYSRRVGTGELFF. This chain uses TRBV6-5 with TRBJ2-2; unclear D gene. With 0 bases removed from V and 4 bases from J, the gap between germline ends came to 12 bases. Per the germline V gene, CDR1 is MNHEY and CDR2 is SVGAGI. The CDR3 is 16 residues long.

The V and J genes are TRBV5-5 and TRBJ2-1; maybe TRBD2 (5 bases). The CDR3 is made up of 15 amino acids. CDR1 and CDR2 from the germline V gene are SGHKS and YYEKEE (reference sequence). Trimming stripped 0 bases from V and 0 bases from J, with 7 bases between. As DNA, the CDR3 is TGTGCCAGCAGCTTGGAACTAGACTCCTACAATGAGCAGTTCTTC. Amino acid sequence: CASSLELDSYNEQFF.

This CDR3 reads CASSNSGVNTGELFF. The CDR3 DNA reads as TGTGCCAGCAGTAATAGCGGGGTGAACACCGGGGAGCTGTTTTTT. V and J are TRBV5-5 and TRBJ2-2, with 8 bases that match TRBD2. Germline V lookup: CDR1 SGHKS, CDR2 YYEKEE (reference sequence). The trim removed 5 bases at V and 1 base at J, leaving 4 bases unmatched. This CDR3 has 15 residues.

As regards this clonotype: This may come from a read error, since a much larger clone is one base off. The rearrangement links TRBV7-2 to TRBJ1-5; 9 bases agree with TRBD1. Germline V gives CDR1 SGHTA, CDR2 FQGNSA. CDR3 length: 15 amino acids. In nucleotides, the CDR3 is TGTGTCAGCAGTAAACAGGGGGCGGCGGGTCAGCCCCAGCATTTT. It encodes CVSSKQGAAGQPQHF. The whole variable domain, filled in from reference TRBV7-2 and TRBJ1-5, reads GAGVSQSPSNKVTEKGKDVELRCDPISGHTALYWYRQSLGQGLEFLIYFQGNSAPDKSGLPSDRFSAERTGGSVSTLTIQRTQQEDSAVYLCVSSKQGAAGQPQHFGDGTRLSIL.

The table lists this clonotype with a count of one. The genes are TRBV19 and TRBJ2-2; 7 nucleotides agree with TRBD2. Germline CDR1 LNHDA, CDR2 SQIVND (reference sequence). The V and J ends lost 9 bases and 1 base, in that order; junction bases with no gene match: 5. The CDR3 length is 14 residues. The CDR3 region has the DNA TGTGCCAGCCAATGGGGGGGGAACACCGGGGAGCTGTTTTTT. Translation: CASQWGGNTGELFF.

The CDR3 is CASSYSISGLAVYNEQFF. The CDR3 DNA follows: TGTGCCAGCAGTTACTCGATAAGCGGACTAGCGGTCTACAATGAGCAGTTCTTC. The rearrangement uses TRBV6-6 and TRBJ2-1; 10 bases map to TRBD2. From germline, CDR1 is MNHNY and CDR2 SVGAGI (reference sequence). The CDR3 covers 18 residues. J was trimmed by 3 bases and V by 0 bases; bases with no gene match: 8.

J is TRBJ2-1 and V is TRBV9; TRBD2 matches at 7 bases. The junction had 7 bases not matched to a gene; V was cut back by 3 bases and J by 4 bases. The CDR3 is made up of 15 amino acids. Per germline, CDR1 SGDLS and CDR2 YYNGEE. As DNA, the CDR3 is TGTGCCAGCAGCGACCTGAGGACTAGTTACAATGAGCAGTTCTTC. Translated: CASSDLRTSYNEQFF.

The gene calls are TRBV20-1 and TRBJ2-1; D is uncertain. V lost 3 bases and J 8 bases, leaving 23 bases between the germline ends. This CDR3 spans 16 amino acids. CDR1 and CDR2 (germline): DFQATT, SNEGSKA (reference sequence). The CDR3 here is CSASPISGRIGDEQFF. CDR3 sequence (DNA): TGCAGTGCTAGTCCGATATCCGGACGGATTGGCGATGAGCAGTTCTTC.